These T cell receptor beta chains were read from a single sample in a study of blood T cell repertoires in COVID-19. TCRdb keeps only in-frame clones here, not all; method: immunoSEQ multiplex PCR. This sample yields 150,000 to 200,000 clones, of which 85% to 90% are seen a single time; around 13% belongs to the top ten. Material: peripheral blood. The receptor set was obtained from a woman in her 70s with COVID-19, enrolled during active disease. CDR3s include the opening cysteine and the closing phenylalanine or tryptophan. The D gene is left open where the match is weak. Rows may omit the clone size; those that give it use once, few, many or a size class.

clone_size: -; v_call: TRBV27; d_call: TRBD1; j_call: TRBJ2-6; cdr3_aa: CASSSPLGQGAAGANVLTF; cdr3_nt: TGTGCCAGCAGTTCCCCTCTGGGACAGGGGGCGGCCGGGGCCAACGTCCTGACTTTC
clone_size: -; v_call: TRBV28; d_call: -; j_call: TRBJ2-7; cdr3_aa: CASQHASALEQYF; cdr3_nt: TGTGCCAGCCAGCACGCTAGCGCCCTGGAGCAGTACTTC
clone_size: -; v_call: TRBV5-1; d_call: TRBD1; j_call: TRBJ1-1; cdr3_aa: CASRAGGRSEAFF; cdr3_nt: TGCGCCAGCAGGGCAGGGGGCAGGTCTGAAGCTTTCTTT
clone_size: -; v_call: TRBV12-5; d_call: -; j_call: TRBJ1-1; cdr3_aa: CASGLGRENTEAFF; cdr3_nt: TGTGCTAGTGGTTTGGGCAGGGAGAACACTGAAGCTTTCTTT
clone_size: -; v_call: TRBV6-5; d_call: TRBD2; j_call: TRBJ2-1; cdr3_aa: CASSYPTSGSTREQFF; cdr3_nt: TGTGCCAGCAGTTACCCAACTAGCGGGAGTACCCGTGAGCAGTTCTTC
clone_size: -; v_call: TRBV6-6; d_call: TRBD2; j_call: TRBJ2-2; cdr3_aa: CASNRRPVAGNTGELFF; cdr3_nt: TGTGCCAGCAATCGAAGGCCTGTAGCGGGAAACACCGGGGAGCTGTTTTTT
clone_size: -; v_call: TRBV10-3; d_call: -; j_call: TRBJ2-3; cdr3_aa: CAISELDTQYF; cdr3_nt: TGTGCCATCAGTGAGCTGGATACGCAGTATTTT
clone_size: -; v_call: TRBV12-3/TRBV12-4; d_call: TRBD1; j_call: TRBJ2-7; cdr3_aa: CASRTTGAEQYF; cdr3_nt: TGTGCCAGCAGAACGACAGGGGCCGAGCAGTACTTC
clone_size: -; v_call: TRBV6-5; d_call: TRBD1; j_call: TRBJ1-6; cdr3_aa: CASSYSYRGDASPLHF; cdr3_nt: TGTGCCAGCAGTTACTCCTACAGGGGGGACGCTTCACCCCTCCACTTT
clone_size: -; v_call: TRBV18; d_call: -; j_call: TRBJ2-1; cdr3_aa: CASSPAGAGNEQFF; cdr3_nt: TGTGCCAGCTCACCAGCCGGTGCGGGGAATGAGCAGTTCTTC
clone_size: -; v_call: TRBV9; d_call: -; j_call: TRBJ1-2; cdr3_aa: CASSVAGNYGYTF; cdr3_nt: TGTGCCAGCAGCGTGGCAGGGAACTATGGCTACACCTTC
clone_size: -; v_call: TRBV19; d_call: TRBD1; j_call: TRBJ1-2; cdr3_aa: CASRKQGAGGYTF; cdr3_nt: TGTGCCAGTAGAAAACAGGGGGCTGGAGGCTACACCTTC
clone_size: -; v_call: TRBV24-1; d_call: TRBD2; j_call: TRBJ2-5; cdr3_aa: CATSVTSGTKTQYF; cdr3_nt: TGTGCCACCAGTGTGACTAGCGGGACAAAGACCCAGTACTTC
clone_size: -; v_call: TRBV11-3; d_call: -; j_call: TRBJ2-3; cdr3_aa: CASSSNTDTQYF; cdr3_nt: TGTGCCAGCAGCTCAAACACAGATACGCAGTATTTT
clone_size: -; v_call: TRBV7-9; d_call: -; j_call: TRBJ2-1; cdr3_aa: CASSLEGARGFF; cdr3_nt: TGTGCCAGCAGCTTAGAGGGAGCCCGGGGGTTCTTC
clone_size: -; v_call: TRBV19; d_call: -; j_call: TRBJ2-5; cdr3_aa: CASSFRKETQYF; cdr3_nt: TGTGCCAGTAGTTTCAGAAAAGAGACCCAGTACTTC
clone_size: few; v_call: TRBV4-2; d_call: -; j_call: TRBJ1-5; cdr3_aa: CASSQDLSSNQPQHF; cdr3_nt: TGTGCCAGCAGCCAAGATCTTAGTAGCAATCAGCCCCAGCATTTT
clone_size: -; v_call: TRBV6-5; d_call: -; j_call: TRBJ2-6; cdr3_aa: CASSRTFPGANVLTF; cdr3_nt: TGTGCCAGCAGTCGGACATTCCCTGGGGCCAACGTCCTGACTTTC
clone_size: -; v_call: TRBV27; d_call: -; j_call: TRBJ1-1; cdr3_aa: CASSFRVDTEAFF; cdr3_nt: TGTGCCAGCAGTTTCCGGGTGGACACTGAAGCTTTCTTT
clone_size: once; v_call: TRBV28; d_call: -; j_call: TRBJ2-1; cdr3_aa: CASSLPSAYEQFF; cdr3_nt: TGTGCCAGCAGTTTGCCTAGCGCCTATGAGCAGTTCTTC
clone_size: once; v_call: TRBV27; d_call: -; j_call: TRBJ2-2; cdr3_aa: CASSFSRAGELFF; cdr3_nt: TGTGCCAGCAGTTTCTCTAGAGCCGGGGAGCTGTTTTTT
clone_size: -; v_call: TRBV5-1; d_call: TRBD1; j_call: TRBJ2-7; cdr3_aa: CASSLVGTVGDEQYF; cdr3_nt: TGCGCCAGCAGCTTGGTAGGGACAGTGGGGGACGAGCAGTACTTC
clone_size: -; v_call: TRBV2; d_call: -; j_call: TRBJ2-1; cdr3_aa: CASSQIGPPGNEQFF; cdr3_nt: TGTGCCAGCAGCCAAATCGGGCCCCCGGGGAATGAGCAGTTCTTC
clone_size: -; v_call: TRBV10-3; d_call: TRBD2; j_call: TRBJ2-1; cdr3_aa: CAAGLAEHYNEQFF; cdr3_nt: TGTGCCGCAGGACTAGCGGAACACTACAATGAGCAGTTCTTC
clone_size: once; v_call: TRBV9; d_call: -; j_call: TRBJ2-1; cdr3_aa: CASSVVSVSNEQFF; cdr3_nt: TGTGCCAGCAGCGTAGTCTCTGTATCCAATGAGCAGTTCTTC
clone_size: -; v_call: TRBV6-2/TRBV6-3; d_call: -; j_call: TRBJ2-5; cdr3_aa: CASSTYRVGAQETQYF; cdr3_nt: TGTGCCAGCAGTACCTACAGGGTTGGGGCCCAAGAGACCCAGTACTTC
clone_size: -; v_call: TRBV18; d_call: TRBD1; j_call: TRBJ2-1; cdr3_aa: CASSQGANSYNEQFF; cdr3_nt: TGTGCCAGCTCTCAGGGGGCGAACTCCTACAATGAGCAGTTCTTC
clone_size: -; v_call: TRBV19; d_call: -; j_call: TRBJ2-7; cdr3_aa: CASSVWDSQIGEQYF; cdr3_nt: TGTGCCAGTAGTGTCTGGGACTCACAAATCGGCGAGCAGTACTTC
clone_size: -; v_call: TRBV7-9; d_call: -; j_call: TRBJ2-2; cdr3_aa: CASSPHRLNTGELFF; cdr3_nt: TGTGCCAGCAGCCCTCACAGGCTTAACACCGGGGAGCTGTTTTTT
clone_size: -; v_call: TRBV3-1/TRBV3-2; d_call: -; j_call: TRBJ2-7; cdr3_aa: CASSPKQVPREQYF; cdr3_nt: TGTGCCAGCAGCCCGAAACAGGTACCTAGGGAGCAGTACTTC
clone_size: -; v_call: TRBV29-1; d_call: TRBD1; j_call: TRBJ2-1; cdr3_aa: CSGQGDFGEQFF; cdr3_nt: TGCAGCGGGCAGGGGGATTTCGGTGAGCAGTTCTTC
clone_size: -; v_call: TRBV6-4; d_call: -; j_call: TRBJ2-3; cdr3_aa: CASSEQSLDTQYF; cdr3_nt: TGTGCCAGCAGTGAACAGAGTTTAGATACGCAGTATTTT
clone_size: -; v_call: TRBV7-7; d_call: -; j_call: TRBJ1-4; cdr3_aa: CASSLRGSPNEKLFF; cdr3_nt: TGTGCTAGCAGCTTAAGGGGAAGTCCTAATGAAAAACTGTTTTTT
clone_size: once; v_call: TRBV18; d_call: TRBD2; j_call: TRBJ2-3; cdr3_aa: CASSLSGGSGSDTQYF; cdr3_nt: TGTGCCAGCTCACTAAGTGGCGGGAGTGGGTCAGATACGCAGTATTTT
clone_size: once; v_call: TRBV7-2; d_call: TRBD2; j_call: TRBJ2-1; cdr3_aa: CASSSDPSGLREQFF; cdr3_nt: TGTGCCAGCAGCTCGGACCCTAGCGGACTCCGGGAGCAGTTCTTC
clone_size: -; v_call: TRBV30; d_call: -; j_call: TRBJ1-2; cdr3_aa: CAWSTGGGYTF; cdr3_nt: TGTGCCTGGAGTACAGGCGGTGGCTACACCTTC
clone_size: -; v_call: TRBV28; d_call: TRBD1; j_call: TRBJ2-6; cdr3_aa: CASSTDRGQRTGANVLTF; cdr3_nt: TGTGCCAGCAGTACCGACAGGGGGCAGAGAACTGGGGCCAACGTCCTGACTTTC
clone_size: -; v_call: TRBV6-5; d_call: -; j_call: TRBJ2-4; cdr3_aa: CASSSDGKNIQYF; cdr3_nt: TGTGCCAGCAGCAGCGATGGCAAAAACATTCAGTACTTC
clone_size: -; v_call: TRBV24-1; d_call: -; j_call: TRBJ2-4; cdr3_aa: CATTGRDNIQYF; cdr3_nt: TGTGCCACCACTGGCAGGGATAACATTCAGTACTTC
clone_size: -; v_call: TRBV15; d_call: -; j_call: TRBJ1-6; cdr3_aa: CATSTDRDTLPISYNSPLHF; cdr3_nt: TGTGCCACCAGCACGGACCGGGACACCCTACCCATCTCCTATAATTCACCCCTCCACTTT
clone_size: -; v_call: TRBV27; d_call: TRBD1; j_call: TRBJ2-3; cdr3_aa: CASSLSRFTGTGKINTQYF; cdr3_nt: TGTGCCAGCAGTTTATCCCGCTTTACCGGGACAGGGAAAATAAATACGCAGTATTTT
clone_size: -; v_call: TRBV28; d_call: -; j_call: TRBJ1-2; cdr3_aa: CASRMTEVYGYTF; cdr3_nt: TGTGCCAGCAGAATGACAGAAGTCTATGGCTACACCTTC
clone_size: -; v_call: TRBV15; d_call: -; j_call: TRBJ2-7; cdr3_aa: CATSRGREYEQYF; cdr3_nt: TGTGCCACCAGCAGGGGCAGGGAATACGAGCAGTACTTC
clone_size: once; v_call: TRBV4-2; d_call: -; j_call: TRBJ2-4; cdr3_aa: CASSQMGGAKNIQYF; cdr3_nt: TGTGCCAGCAGCCAAATGGGGGGAGCCAAAAACATTCAGTACTTC
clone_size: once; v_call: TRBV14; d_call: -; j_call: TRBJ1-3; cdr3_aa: CASSQEGRRRNTIYF; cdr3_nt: TGTGCCAGCAGCCAAGAGGGGAGGAGAAGAAACACCATATATTTT
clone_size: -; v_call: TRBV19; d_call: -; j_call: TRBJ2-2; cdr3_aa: CASINYQNTGELFF; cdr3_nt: TGTGCCAGTATAAACTACCAGAACACCGGGGAGCTGTTTTTT
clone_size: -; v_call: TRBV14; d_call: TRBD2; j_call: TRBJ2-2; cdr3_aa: CASSPWKLAGSGELFF; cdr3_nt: TGTGCCAGCAGCCCTTGGAAGCTAGCGGGATCCGGGGAGCTGTTTTTT
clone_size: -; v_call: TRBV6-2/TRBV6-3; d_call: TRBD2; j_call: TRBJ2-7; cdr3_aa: CASSYSRTSGSYEQYF; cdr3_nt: TGTGCCAGCAGTTACTCCCGGACTAGCGGCTCCTACGAGCAGTACTTC
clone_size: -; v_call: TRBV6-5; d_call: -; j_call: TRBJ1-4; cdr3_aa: CASSYTTDNNEKLFF; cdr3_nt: TGTGCCAGCAGTTACACGACAGACAATAATGAAAAACTGTTTTTT
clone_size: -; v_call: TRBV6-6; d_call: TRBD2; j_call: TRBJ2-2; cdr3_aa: CASSYGGTSGWLFF; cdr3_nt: TGTGCCAGCAGTTACGGCGGGACTAGCGGGTGGCTGTTTTTT
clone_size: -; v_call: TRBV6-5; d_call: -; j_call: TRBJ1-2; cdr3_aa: CASSLGAGGGYTF; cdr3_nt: TGTGCCAGCAGTCTAGGGGCCGGCGGTGGCTACACCTTC
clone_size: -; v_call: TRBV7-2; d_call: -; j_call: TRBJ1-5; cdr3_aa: CASSLGGGFGNQPQHF; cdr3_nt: TGTGCCAGCAGCTTAGGAGGTGGATTTGGCAATCAGCCCCAGCATTTT